This TCR beta chain is from a study of cytomegalovirus exposure and HLA in healthy donors. Germline CDR1 and CDR2: SGHTA and FQGTGA. V lost 5 bases to trimming and J lost 4 bases; unmatched junction nucleotides: 2. This CDR3 is built from 13 residues. 13 Jbeta primers and 60 Vbeta primers were used for the PCR. Sequencing used immunoSEQ multiplex PCR; TCRdb keeps in-frame clones, though not all of them. In all, the sample yields over 30,000 clones. The V call is TRBV7-3, the J call TRBJ2-5, with TRBD1 identical over 9 bases. Sequenced input: PBMCs. The sequence derives from a man aged 35 to 55 in good health and CMV-seronegative. The CDR3 region is CASSPGQGETQYF. CDR3 nucleotide sequence: TGTGCCAGCAGCCCGGGACAGGGAGAGACCCAGTACTTC.